This entry features one T cell receptor (beta chain) sequence. The antigen is unknown. TCRbeta library preparation incorporated unique molecular identifiers. TCRdb processed the PCR reads anew with MiXCR; each CDR3 protein has one entry. The top ten hold 28% of the sample, which has about 980,000 distinct CDR3 sequences, 25% to 30% seen once. Germline V lookup: CDR1 DFQATT, CDR2 SNEGSKA (reference sequence). V was shortened by 2 bases and J by 3 bases, with 23 bases between the two germline ends. The CDR3 is made up of 17 amino acids. This sample was included in a study of T-cell reconstitution after alpha-beta-depleted transplantation in children. Study observations and caveats: Once a year had passed after transplant, T-cell counts and diversity came mostly from newly produced T cells. Alpha-beta T cells about two months after transplant reportedly derived from several hundred expanded graft clones. Recipient T cells and thymic progenitors that survived gave rise to the high TCRbeta diversity observed at day 60 in some patients.

Source: PBMCs, mostly from graft donor cells, taken 360 days after TCRalphabeta/CD19-depleted stem cell transplant. This receptor was taken from a boy less than two years old who had a stem cell transplant for SCID, so the T cells may come from the graft donor. The chain carries TRBV20-1 and TRBJ2-7; tentatively, D is TRBD1 or TRBD2 (5 bases each). CDR3 region: CSARTPRLRDPFYEQYF. The CDR3 DNA reads as TGCAGTGCTAGAACGCCTCGACTCCGGGACCCATTCTACGAGCAGTACTTC.